The following is a T cell receptor beta chain sequence with its context. Its antigen has not been determined. No much larger clone exists at a distance of one base, and base qualities are not known. The data originate from a study of T cell responses to AZD1222 COVID-19 vaccine (dated by TCRdb to the early 2020s). About the study as a whole: AZD1222 recipients whose second dose came at about 4 weeks and those whose second dose came at about 12 weeks were combined into one group, since spike-specific TCR depth and breadth did not differ between the two schedules. Trial participants were enrolled by age into 18-55, 56-69 and 70-plus year subgroups, with around 140, 26 and 57 TCR-sequenced participants respectively. A total of 233 trial participants underwent TCR sequencing, of whom roughly 210 received two doses of AZD1222 and 26 received two doses of the MenACWY control vaccine. Paper-wide results and their limitations: Participants were mostly white British, with more females than males. The authors suggested clonal diversity may have been underestimated. Vaccine-associated CD4 TCRs spanned the whole spike protein, with dominant responses in regions 160-218 and 743-854. In the small 56-69-year group, the increase in depth fell short of significance, most likely because of low power. Conclusions about previously exposed vaccinees are limited because only six or seven AZD1222 recipients were SARS-CoV-2 seropositive at baseline. Because no samples from the day 14 peak response were available, repertoires could be characterized only after the peak T cell response. After two AZD1222 doses, spike-specific TCR breadth and depth were significantly higher than at day 0 and than in MenACWY recipients. Reportedly, almost half of the unique spike-specific TCRs recognized epitopes lying outside the regions that are mutated in the B.1.351 and B.1.1.7 variants.

The CDR3 regions of human TCRbeta chains were analyzed by immunosequencing. The authors' analysis ran thus. TCRs in the repertoires were matched against a reference library of SARS-CoV-2-specific TCRs that had been generated with the MIRA antigen-specificity platform. Breadth was defined as the fraction of unique TCRs that were SARS-CoV-2-associated, and depth was defined as the fraction of total T cells that were SARS-CoV-2-associated. Using the MIRA data, each spike-specific TCR was assigned both to the spike region to which the TCR was reactive and to a CD4 or CD8 class. Log10-transformed breadth and depth values were compared by one-way ANOVA with Sidak's multiple comparisons tests. Held by TCRdb, this immuneACCESS table contains in-frame sequences only and omits some clones. Under half of the omission traces to an unresolved V gene where checked; the cause of the rest is unknown. V and J calls and clone size follow that table, whereas D and trimming were derived from the DNA. The sample yields 75,000 to 100,000 clones; around 90% were counted once. The ten largest account for more than 9.5% of the sample.

The cysteine opens and the phenylalanine closes a CDR3 of 14 amino acids. Only CDR3 DNA is held: 42 bases, read in frame from base 1. Unmatched junction bases come to 8, with V trimmed by 6 bases and J by 6 bases. CDR1 SEHNR and CDR2 FQNEAQ are derived from the germline V gene (reference sequence). The time point label on this specimen signifies: baseline before first vaccination. Vaccinee samples were obtained from the UK trials COV001 and COV002, which included a single-blind randomized controlled phase 2/3 trial of AZD1222 (ChAdOx1 nCoV-19) in healthy adults. Trial participant PBMC samples were collected at day 0 and day 28 after the second dose for TCRbeta chain sequencing.

This clonotype originated in an adult in good health. The chain employs TRBV7-9 and TRBJ1-1; 9 bases in the junction line up with TRBD1. This sample comprised peripheral blood, obtained on day 0 of AZD1222 vaccination. The DNA is TGTGCCAGCAGACCCGGGACAGGGAGGCCTGAAGCTTTCTTT. It is translated as CASRPGTGRPEAFF. With the portions outside the CDR3 filled from the reference TRBV7-9 and TRBJ1-1 genes, the complete variable region becomes DTGVSQNPRHKITKRGQNVTFRCDPISEHNRLYWYRQTLGQGPEFLTYFQNEAQLEKSRLLSDRFSAERPKGSFSTLEIQRTEQGDSAMYLCASRPGTGRPEAFFGQGTRLTVV.